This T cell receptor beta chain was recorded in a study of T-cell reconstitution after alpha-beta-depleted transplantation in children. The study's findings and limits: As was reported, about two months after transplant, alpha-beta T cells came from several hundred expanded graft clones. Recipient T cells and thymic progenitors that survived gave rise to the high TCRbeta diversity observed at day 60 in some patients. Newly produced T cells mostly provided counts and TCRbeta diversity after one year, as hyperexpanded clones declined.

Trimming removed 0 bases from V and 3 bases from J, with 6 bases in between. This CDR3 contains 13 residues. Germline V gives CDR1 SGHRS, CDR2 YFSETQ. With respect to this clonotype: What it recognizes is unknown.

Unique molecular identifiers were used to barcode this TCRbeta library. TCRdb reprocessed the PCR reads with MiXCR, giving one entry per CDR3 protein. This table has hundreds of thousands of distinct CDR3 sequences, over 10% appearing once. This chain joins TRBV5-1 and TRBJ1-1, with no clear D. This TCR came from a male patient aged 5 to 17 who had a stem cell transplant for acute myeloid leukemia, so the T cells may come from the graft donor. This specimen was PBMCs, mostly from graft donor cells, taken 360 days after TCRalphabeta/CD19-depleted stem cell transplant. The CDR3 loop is CASSLAVHTEAFF. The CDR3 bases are TGCGCCAGCAGCTTGGCAGTCCACACTGAAGCTTTCTTT.